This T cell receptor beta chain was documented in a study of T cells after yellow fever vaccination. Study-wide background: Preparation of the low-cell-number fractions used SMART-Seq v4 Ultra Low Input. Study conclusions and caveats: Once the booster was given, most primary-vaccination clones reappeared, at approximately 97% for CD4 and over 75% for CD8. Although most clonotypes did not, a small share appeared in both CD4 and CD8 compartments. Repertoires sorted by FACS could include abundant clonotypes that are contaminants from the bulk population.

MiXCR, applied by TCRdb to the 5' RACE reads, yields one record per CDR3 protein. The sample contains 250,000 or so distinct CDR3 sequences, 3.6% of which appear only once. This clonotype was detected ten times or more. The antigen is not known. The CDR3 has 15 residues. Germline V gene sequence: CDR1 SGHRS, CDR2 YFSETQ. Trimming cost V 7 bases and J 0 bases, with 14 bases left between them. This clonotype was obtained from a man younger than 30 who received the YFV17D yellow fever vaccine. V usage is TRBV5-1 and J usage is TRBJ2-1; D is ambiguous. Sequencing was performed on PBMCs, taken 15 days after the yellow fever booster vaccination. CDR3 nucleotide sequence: TGCGCCAGCGCCCAAGAGGCTAGCTCCTACAATGAGCAGTTCTTC. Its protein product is CASAQEASSYNEQFF.